The 25 T cell receptor beta chains presented below share a single source sample, sequenced in a study of blood T cell repertoires in COVID-19. Clones were read by immunoSEQ multiplex PCR, and TCRdb kept only the in-frame ones, dropping some. This sample has 200,000 to 250,000 clones, with approximately 80% found just once. Sequenced material: PBMCs or T cells enriched from blood (not recorded which). The receptors were sampled from a man aged 25-40 years with acute COVID-19.

The J gene is TRBJ2-3, the V gene TRBV18; tentative D call: TRBD1 (5 bases). Trimming left V 3 bases short and J 1 base short, with 11 bases between. This CDR3 spans 15 amino acids. Per the germline V gene, CDR1 is KGHSH and CDR2 is LQKENI. CDR3 bases: TGTGCCAGCTCACCGGTGGGGCAGGGCACAGATACGCAGTATTTT. Translated: CASSPVGQGTDTQYF. Full variable domain (rest looked up from reference TRBV18 and TRBJ2-3): NAGVMQNPRHLVRRRGQEARLRCSPMKGHSHVYWYRQLPEEGLKFMVYLQKENIIDESGMPKERFSAEFPKEGPSILRIQQVVRGDSAAYFCASSPVGQGTDTQYFGPGTRLTVL.

The CDR3: CASSLGTGAEAFF. The CDR3 DNA sequence: TGCGCCAGCAGCTTGGGGACGGGAGCTGAAGCTTTCTTT. The chain recombines TRBV5-1 with TRBJ1-1; D unresolved. CDR1 is SGHRS, CDR2 YFSETQ, per germline. The CDR3 is made up of 13 amino acids. V gave up 0 bases and J gave up 6 bases, with 9 bases separating them.

This clone appeared a few times. The chain carries TRBV11-2 and TRBJ1-2; 7 bases are a match to TRBD1. Germline V gene lookup returns CDR1 SGHAT and CDR2 FQNNGV. The CDR3 is made up of 15 amino acids. With V trimmed by 4 bases and J by 0 bases, 5 bases remained unmatched. DNA for the CDR3: TGTGCCAGCAGCTCAACAGGGGCAGCTAACTATGGCTACACCTTC. This encodes CASSSTGAANYGYTF.

This chain links TRBV5-1 with TRBJ1-2; D is undetermined. The CDR3 has 13 residues. Deletions cut 2 bases from V and 2 bases from J, with 7 bases between. CDR1 is SGHRS, CDR2 YFSETQ, per germline. This CDR3 is CASSFGNNYGYTF. The DNA of the CDR3 is TGCGCCAGCAGCTTCGGGAACAACTATGGCTACACCTTC.

The chain uses TRBV10-2 and TRBJ2-7; tentatively, D is TRBD2 (6 bases). The germline gives CDR1 WSHSY, CDR2 SAAADI. Trimming removed 8 bases at V and 2 bases at J, with 16 bases between. The CDR3 runs to 14 residues. CDR3 coding DNA: TGCGCCAGCGGTCTACGGGGGACCCCCTACGAGCAGTACTTC. Its translation is CASGLRGTPYEQYF.

The CDR3 sequence: CASRWGRGEGEQFF. The CDR3, as DNA: TGTGCCAGCAGATGGGGGAGGGGCGAAGGCGAGCAGTTCTTC. This chain connects TRBV5-5 to TRBJ2-1, with 7 nucleotides matching TRBD2. The junction had 12 bases not matched to a gene; V was cut back by 5 bases and J by 10 bases. CDR3 length equals 14 residues. The germline CDR1 and CDR2 sequences are SGHKS and YYEKEE (reference sequence). Full variable domain (rest looked up from reference TRBV5-5 and TRBJ2-1): DAGVTQSPTHLIKTRGQQVTLRCSPISGHKSVSWYQQVLGQGPQFIFQYYEKEERGRGNFPDRFSARQFPNYSSELNVNALLLGDSALYLCASRWGRGEGEQFFGPGTRLTVL.

The chain carries TRBV10-3 and TRBJ1-2; TRBD1 is a possible D gene (6 bases). The ends were cut back, 8 bases at V and 4 bases at J, with 8 bases in the middle. The CDR3 is 11 residues long. Germline V gives CDR1 ENHRY, CDR2 SYGVKD. CDR3 nucleotide sequence: TGTGCCATCCAGGGGACCTATGGCTACACCTTC. Its translation is CAIQGTYGYTF.

The CDR3 DNA reads TGTGCCAGCAGGCGCGGGGGTGACTTATACTTC. Translating gives CASRRGGDLYF. This rearrangement joins TRBV3-1 (or the pseudogene TRBV3-2) to TRBJ2-5; 7 nucleotides line up with TRBD2. This CDR3 is 11 amino acids long. CDR1 is LGHDT and CDR2 is YNNKEL in the germline V gene (reference sequence). Trimming at V came to 6 bases and at J to 14 bases, leaving 9 bases not matched to a gene.

V gene TRBV4-1 combines with J gene TRBJ2-1; 8 nucleotides agree with TRBD2. CDR3 length: 17 amino acids. Trimming cost V 0 bases and J 0 bases; bases outside gene matches: 4. From germline, CDR1 is MGHRA and CDR2 YSYEKL. CDR3 sequence (DNA): TGCGCCAGCAGCCAAGATCGGGGGGGGGCCTCCTACAATGAGCAGTTCTTC. Its translation is CASSQDRGGASYNEQFF.

On this clone itself: In the same sample, other DNA sequences code for this CDR3. The gene calls are TRBV6-5 and TRBJ2-7, with TRBD1 matching 10 bases. J gave up 3 bases and V 6 bases, and 2 bases lay outside the gene matches. The CDR3 consists of 13 residues. Germline V gene data show CDR1 as MNHEY and CDR2 as SVGAGI. DNA for the CDR3: TGTGCCAGCAGGGGGGACAGGGGCTACGAGCAGTACTTC. Its protein is CASRGDRGYEQYF.

This clone was counted a single time. J is TRBJ1-1 and V is TRBV5-4; 7 bases match TRBD1. The CDR3 is made up of 15 amino acids. V trimming: 0 bases; J trimming: 1 base; junction bases outside the gene matches: 3. CDR1 and CDR2 (germline): SGHNT, YYREEE (reference sequence). DNA for the CDR3: TGTGCCAGCAGCTTGGCTCCAGGGGGGAACACTGAAGCTTTCTTT. Its translation is CASSLAPGGNTEAFF.

V gene TRBV19 combines with J gene TRBJ1-1; no definite D call. CDR1 and CDR2 from the germline V gene are LNHDA and SQIVND (reference sequence). V shed 0 bases and J shed 0 bases, with 11 bases lying between them. The CDR3 runs 16 residues. The DNA of the CDR3 is TGTGCCAGTAGTATAGATCCTAGAGGGATGAACACTGAAGCTTTCTTT. Amino acid sequence: CASSIDPRGMNTEAFF.

This clone has only a few counts. The chain joins TRBV30 to TRBJ2-1; possible D gene TRBD1, 5 bases. The CDR3 totals 11 residues. Looked up from germline, CDR1 is GTSNPN and CDR2 is SVGIG (reference sequence). V lost 8 bases, J lost 7 bases, and 12 bases lay in between. The CDR3: CAGLRVNEQFF. CDR3 DNA sequence: TGTGCCGGTCTCAGGGTAAATGAGCAGTTCTTC.

This chain links TRBV5-5 with TRBJ2-1; perhaps TRBD2 as D (5 bases). V was cut by 5 bases and J by 8 bases, with 14 bases left in between. Looked up from germline, CDR1 is SGHKS and CDR2 is YYEKEE (reference sequence). The CDR3 sequence is 13 residues long. The CDR3 coding sequence is TGTGCCAGCAGGATGTCGGGGTCCCATGAGCAGTTCTTC. This encodes CASRMSGSHEQFF.

Notes on this clone: One end of the junction does not line up with germline, which may come from a read error. V gene TRBV5-4 combines with J gene TRBJ2-2; TRBD2 agrees at 7 bases. The CDR3 is 15 amino acids. Looked up from germline, CDR1 is SGHNT and CDR2 is YYREEE (reference sequence). The CDR3 sequence: CASSRAGTKTGELFF. The CDR3 DNA sequence: TGTGCCAGCAGCAGAGCGGGGACGAAGACCGGGGAGCTGTTTTTT.

J is TRBJ1-3 and V is TRBV7-9; 7 bases map to TRBD1. Germline lookup yields CDR1 SEHNR and CDR2 FQNEAQ (reference sequence). CDR3 length: 17 residues. V gave up 0 bases and J gave up 0 bases; unmatched junction bases: 5. The CDR3 sequence: CASSLAVRGSSGNTIYF. The CDR3 coding sequence is TGTGCCAGCAGCTTAGCTGTCAGGGGGTCCTCTGGAAACACCATATATTTT.

This clone was recorded only once. The chain links TRBV6-5 to TRBJ2-1; D ambiguous. V dropped 6 bases and J dropped 5 bases, with 11 bases sitting between them. In germline, CDR1 is MNHEY, CDR2 SVGAGI. The CDR3 covers 13 residues. The CDR3 sequence: CASRPDSHNEQFF. In DNA, the CDR3 is TGTGCCAGCAGGCCTGACTCTCACAATGAGCAGTTCTTC.

This clone was detected only a few times. The chain employs TRBV2 and TRBJ1-3, with 7 bases lining up with TRBD1. This CDR3 is built from 15 residues. Trimming removed 5 bases from V and 4 bases from J; junction bases left unmatched: 8. Germline V lookup: CDR1 SNHLY, CDR2 FYNNEI. CDR3 sequence reads: CASSRQGAGGNTIYF. CDR3 DNA sequence: TGTGCCAGCAGTCGACAGGGTGCGGGAGGAAACACCATATATTTT.

A single count supports this clone. The chain combines TRBV12-3 or TRBV12-4 with TRBJ2-3; no clear D gene. This CDR3 contains 12 residues. Trimming shortened V by 3 bases and J by 7 bases, and 8 bases separated the two germline ends. As DNA, the CDR3 is TGTGCCAGCAGTTTCACTTCTCATACGCAGTATTTT. This sequence encodes CASSFTSHTQYF.

This clone was observed a single time. The J gene is TRBJ1-1, the V gene TRBV11-2, with no clear D. V was shortened by 5 bases and J by 1 base, with 11 bases between the two germline ends. Germline V gives CDR1 SGHAT, CDR2 FQNNGV. The CDR3 contains 14 residues. CDR3 in DNA: TGTGCCAGCAGCCCCCGGGTCGGGAACACTGAAGCTTTCTTT. Its protein product is CASSPRVGNTEAFF.

The chain has TRBV5-1 and TRBJ1-4, with D possibly being TRBD1 (5 bases). The V gene lost 0 bases and the J gene lost 7 bases, with 16 bases spanning the gap. Per germline, CDR1 SGHRS and CDR2 YFSETQ. The CDR3 is 16 residues long. CDR3 amino acids: CASSLVLAGEGEKLFF. The CDR3 nucleotides are TGCGCCAGCAGCTTGGTGTTGGCGGGGGAGGGTGAAAAACTGTTTTTT.

The chain couples TRBV15 to TRBJ2-5; TRBD1 aligns across 7 bases. J was trimmed by 1 base and V by 4 bases; bases with no gene match: 3. CDR3 size: 14 residues. Germline loops: CDR1 LNHNV, CDR2 YYDKDF (reference sequence). Here the CDR3 DNA reads TGTGCCACCAGCAAACAGGGGTTCCAAGAGACCCAGTACTTC. Its translation: CATSKQGFQETQYF. The whole variable domain, remainder taken from reference TRBV15 and TRBJ2-5, is DAMVIQNPRYQVTQFGKPVTLSCSQTLNHNVMYWYQQKSSQAPKLLFHYYDKDFNNEADTPDNFQSRRPNTSFCFLDIRSPGLGDTAMYLCATSKQGFQETQYFGPGTRLLVL.

The chain combines TRBV2 with TRBJ1-2; D not resolved. This CDR3 is built from 14 residues. Germline CDR1 and CDR2: SNHLY and FYNNEI. V lost 4 bases to trimming and J lost 4 bases, with 13 bases between them. CDR3: CASSVGGRSYGYTF. CDR3 DNA sequence: TGTGCCAGCAGTGTAGGAGGGCGCTCCTATGGCTACACCTTC.

This chain links TRBV15 with TRBJ1-1, with a tentative D call TRBD1 (6 bases). V lost 8 bases and J lost 1, with 17 bases in between. In germline, CDR1 is LNHNV, CDR2 YYDKDF (reference sequence). This CDR3 comprises 15 residues. CDR3 in amino acids: CATAPDWTANTEAFF. CDR3 bases: TGTGCCACCGCGCCTGATTGGACAGCGAACACTGAAGCTTTCTTT.

Points on this clone: This sample includes further DNA sequences coding for the same CDR3. The V and J genes are TRBV18 and TRBJ2-3; TRBD2 matches 9 bases. V dropped 3 bases and J dropped 3; count of bases not matched to a gene: 7. Germline V CDR1 and CDR2: KGHSH, LQKENI. The CDR3 length is 16 residues. Here the CDR3 reads CASSPPGLANTDTQYF. In nucleotides, the CDR3 is TGTGCCAGCTCACCTCCGGGACTAGCTAATACAGATACGCAGTATTTT. The complete variable domain, with remaining parts taken from reference TRBV18 and TRBJ2-3, reads NAGVMQNPRHLVRRRGQEARLRCSPMKGHSHVYWYRQLPEEGLKFMVYLQKENIIDESGMPKERFSAEFPKEGPSILRIQQVVRGDSAAYFCASSPPGLANTDTQYFGPGTRLTVL.